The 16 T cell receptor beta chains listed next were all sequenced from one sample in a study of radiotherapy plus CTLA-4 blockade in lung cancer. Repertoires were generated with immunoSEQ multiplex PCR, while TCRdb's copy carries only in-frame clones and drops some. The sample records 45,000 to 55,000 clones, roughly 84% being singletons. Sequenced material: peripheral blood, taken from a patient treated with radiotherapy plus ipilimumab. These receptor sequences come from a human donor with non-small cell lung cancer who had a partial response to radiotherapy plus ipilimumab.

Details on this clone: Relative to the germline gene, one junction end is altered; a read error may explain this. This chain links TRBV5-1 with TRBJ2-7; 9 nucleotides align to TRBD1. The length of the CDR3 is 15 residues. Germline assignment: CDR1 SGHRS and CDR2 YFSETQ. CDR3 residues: CASSLTGGEPYEQHF. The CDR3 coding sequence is TGCGCCAGCAGCCTTACAGGGGGCGAGCCCTACGAGCAGCACTTC. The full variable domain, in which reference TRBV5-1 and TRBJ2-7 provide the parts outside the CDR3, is KAGVTQTPRYLIKTRGQQVTLSCSPISGHRSVSWYQQTPGQGLQFLFEYFSETQRNKGNFPGRFSGRQFSNSRSEMNVSTLELGDSALYLCASSLTGGEPYEQHFGPGTRLTVT.

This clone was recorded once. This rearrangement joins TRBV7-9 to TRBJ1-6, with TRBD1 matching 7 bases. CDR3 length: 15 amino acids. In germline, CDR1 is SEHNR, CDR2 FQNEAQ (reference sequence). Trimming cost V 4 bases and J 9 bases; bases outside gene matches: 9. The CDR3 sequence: CASSYQDRDGSPLHF. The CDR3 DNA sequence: TGTGCCAGCAGCTATCAAGACAGGGATGGTTCACCCCTCCACTTT.

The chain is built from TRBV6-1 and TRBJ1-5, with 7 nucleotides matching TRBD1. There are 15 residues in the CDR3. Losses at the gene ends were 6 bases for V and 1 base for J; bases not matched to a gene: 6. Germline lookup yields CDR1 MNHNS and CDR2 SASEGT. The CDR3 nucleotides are TGTGCCAGCAGCGGGGGGGACAGAAGCAATCAGCCCCAGCATTTT. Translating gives CASSGGDRSNQPQHF.

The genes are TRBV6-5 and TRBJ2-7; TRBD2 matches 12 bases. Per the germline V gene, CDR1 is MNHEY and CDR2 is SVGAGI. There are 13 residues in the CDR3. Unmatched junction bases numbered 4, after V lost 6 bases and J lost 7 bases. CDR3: CASSPLAGGEQYF. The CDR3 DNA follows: TGTGCCAGCAGCCCTCTAGCGGGGGGGGAGCAGTACTTC.

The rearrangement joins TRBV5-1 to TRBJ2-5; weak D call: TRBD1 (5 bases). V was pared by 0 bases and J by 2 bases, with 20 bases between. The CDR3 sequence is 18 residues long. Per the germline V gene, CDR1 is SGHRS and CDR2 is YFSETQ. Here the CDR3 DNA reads TGCGCCAGCAGCTTGGCCCCTCTCTCCAGGGTAGGGCAAGAGACCCAGTACTTC. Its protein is CASSLAPLSRVGQETQYF.

CDR3 residues: CAWSVRGLRGYTF. The CDR3 nucleotides read TGTGCCTGGAGTGTACGGGGGTTGAGGGGCTACACCTTC. The rearrangement links TRBV30 to TRBJ1-2, with D possibly matching TRBD1 (5 bases). This CDR3 is built from 13 residues. Trimming pared 0 bases from V and 8 bases from J, leaving 13 bases between. The germline V gene has CDR1 GTSNPN and CDR2 SVGIG (reference sequence).

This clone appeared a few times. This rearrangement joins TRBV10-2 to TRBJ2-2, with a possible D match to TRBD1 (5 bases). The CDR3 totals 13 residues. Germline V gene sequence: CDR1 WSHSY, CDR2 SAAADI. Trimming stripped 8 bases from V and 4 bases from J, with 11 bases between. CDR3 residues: CASLGLSTGELFF. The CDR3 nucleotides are TGCGCCAGCCTGGGGCTTAGCACCGGGGAGCTGTTTTTT.

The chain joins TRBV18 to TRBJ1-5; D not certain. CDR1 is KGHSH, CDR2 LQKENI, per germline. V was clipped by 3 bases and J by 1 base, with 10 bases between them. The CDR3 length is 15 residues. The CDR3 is CASSPAPGSNQPQHF. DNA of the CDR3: TGTGCCAGCTCACCCGCGCCGGGGAGCAATCAGCCCCAGCATTTT. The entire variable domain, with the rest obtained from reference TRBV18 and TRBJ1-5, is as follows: NAGVMQNPRHLVRRRGQEARLRCSPMKGHSHVYWYRQLPEEGLKFMVYLQKENIIDESGMPKERFSAEFPKEGPSILRIQQVVRGDSAAYFCASSPAPGSNQPQHFGDGTRLSIL.

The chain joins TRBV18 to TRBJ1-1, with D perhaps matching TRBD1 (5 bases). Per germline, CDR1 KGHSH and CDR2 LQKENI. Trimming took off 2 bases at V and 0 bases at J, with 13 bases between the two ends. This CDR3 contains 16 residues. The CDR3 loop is CASSPGAGFMNTEAFF. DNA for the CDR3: TGTGCCAGCTCACCAGGGGCAGGGTTTATGAACACTGAAGCTTTCTTT.

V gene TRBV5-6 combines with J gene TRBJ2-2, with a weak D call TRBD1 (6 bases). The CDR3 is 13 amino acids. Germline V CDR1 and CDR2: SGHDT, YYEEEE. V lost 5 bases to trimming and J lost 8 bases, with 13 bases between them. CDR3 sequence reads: CASRGTGTGELFF. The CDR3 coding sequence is TGTGCCAGCAGAGGTACAGGGACAGGGGAGCTGTTTTTT. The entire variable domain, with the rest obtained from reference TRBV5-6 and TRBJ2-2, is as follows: DAGVTQSPTHLIKTRGQQVTLRCSPKSGHDTVSWYQQALGQGPQFIFQYYEEEERQRGNFPDRFSGHQFPNYSSELNVNALLLGDSALYLCASRGTGTGELFFGEGSRLTVL.

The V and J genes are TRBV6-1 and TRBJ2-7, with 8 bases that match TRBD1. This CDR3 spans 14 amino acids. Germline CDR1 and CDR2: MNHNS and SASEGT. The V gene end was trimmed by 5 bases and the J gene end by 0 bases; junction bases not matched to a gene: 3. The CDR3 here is CASSIGTGSYEQYF. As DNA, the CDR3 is TGTGCCAGCAGTATTGGGACAGGCTCCTACGAGCAGTACTTC.

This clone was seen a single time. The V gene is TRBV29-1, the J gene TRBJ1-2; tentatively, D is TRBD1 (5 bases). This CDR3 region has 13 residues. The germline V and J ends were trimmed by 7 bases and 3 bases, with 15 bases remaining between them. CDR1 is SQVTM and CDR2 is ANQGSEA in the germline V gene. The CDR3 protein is CSEYGGEDYGYTF. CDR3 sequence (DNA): TGCAGCGAATACGGGGGTGAAGACTATGGCTACACCTTC.

Written as DNA, the CDR3 is TGTGCCAGCAGACCCCGTGGGGGGGGCGGCTACGAGCAGTACTTC. Encoded protein: CASRPRGGGGYEQYF. The chain is built from TRBV27 and TRBJ2-7; D perhaps matches TRBD2 (7 bases). The germline V gene has CDR1 MNHEY and CDR2 SMNVEV (reference sequence). The V end lost 6 bases, the J end lost 3 bases, and 18 bases lay between the germline ends. The CDR3 totals 15 residues.

The CDR3 region has the DNA TGCAGCGTTGGACACTCTTCCTACGAGCAGTACTTC. Its protein product is CSVGHSSYEQYF. The chain employs TRBV29-1 and TRBJ2-7; D unresolved. Looked up from germline, CDR1 is SQVTM and CDR2 is ANQGSEA. This CDR3 spans 12 amino acids. V was cut by 4 bases and J by 1 base, with 8 bases left in between.

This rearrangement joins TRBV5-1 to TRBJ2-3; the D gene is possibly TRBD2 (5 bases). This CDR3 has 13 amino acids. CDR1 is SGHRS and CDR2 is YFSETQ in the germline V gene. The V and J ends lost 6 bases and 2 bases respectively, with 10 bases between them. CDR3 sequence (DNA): TGCGCCAGCACCCTCGGGGACACAGATACGCAGTATTTT. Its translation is CASTLGDTDTQYF. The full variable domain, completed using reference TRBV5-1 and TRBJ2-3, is KAGVTQTPRYLIKTRGQQVTLSCSPISGHRSVSWYQQTPGQGLQFLFEYFSETQRNKGNFPGRFSGRQFSNSRSEMNVSTLELGDSALYLCASTLGDTDTQYFGPGTRLTVL.

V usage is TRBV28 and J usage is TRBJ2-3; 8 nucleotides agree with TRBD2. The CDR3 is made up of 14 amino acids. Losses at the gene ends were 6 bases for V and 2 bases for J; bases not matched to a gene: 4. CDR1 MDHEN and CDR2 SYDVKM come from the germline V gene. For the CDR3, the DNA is TGTGCCAGCAGGGAAGCGGGGGACACAGATACGCAGTATTTT. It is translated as CASREAGDTDTQYF.